This TCR beta chain was captured in a study of blood T cell repertoires in COVID-19. For the study at large: Sites across the United States, Italy and Spain contributed samples from acute and convalescent COVID-19.

As processed by the authors: Researchers report that nucleated cell counts were estimated from reference gene primer amplification. Profiling relied on immunoSEQ multiplex PCR, and the TCRdb table lists in-frame clones only, not all of them. V and J calls plus clone size are reproduced from that table; the DNA served to infer D and trimming. The top ten hold 5% to 6% of the sample, which has approximately 250,000 clones, 86% seen once. Seattle participants joined during active infection and were tracked over time. The clonotype originates from an elderly woman with COVID-19, enrolled during active disease. The sequenced sample consisted of peripheral blood.

Here the CDR3 DNA reads TGTGCCAGCAGTTACGGGACTAGTAGCGGAGAGACCCAGTACTTC. Encoded protein: CASSYGTSSGETQYF. The J gene is TRBJ2-5, the V gene TRBV6-2 or TRBV6-3; TRBD2 matches at 8 bases. V lost 2 bases, J lost 4 bases, and 6 bases stayed unmatched. Germline-derived CDR1 and CDR2 are MNHEY and SVGEGT. The CDR3 spans 15 residues.